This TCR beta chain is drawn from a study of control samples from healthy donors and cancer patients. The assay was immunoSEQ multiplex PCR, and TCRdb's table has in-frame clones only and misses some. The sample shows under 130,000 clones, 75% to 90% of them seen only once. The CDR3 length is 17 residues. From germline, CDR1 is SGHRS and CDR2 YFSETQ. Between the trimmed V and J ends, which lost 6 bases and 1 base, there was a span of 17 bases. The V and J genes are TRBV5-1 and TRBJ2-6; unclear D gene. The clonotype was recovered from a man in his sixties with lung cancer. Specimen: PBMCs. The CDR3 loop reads CASTESYRPSGANVLTF. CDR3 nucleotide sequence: TGCGCCAGCACCGAGTCATATAGGCCTTCTGGGGCCAACGTCCTGACTTTC.